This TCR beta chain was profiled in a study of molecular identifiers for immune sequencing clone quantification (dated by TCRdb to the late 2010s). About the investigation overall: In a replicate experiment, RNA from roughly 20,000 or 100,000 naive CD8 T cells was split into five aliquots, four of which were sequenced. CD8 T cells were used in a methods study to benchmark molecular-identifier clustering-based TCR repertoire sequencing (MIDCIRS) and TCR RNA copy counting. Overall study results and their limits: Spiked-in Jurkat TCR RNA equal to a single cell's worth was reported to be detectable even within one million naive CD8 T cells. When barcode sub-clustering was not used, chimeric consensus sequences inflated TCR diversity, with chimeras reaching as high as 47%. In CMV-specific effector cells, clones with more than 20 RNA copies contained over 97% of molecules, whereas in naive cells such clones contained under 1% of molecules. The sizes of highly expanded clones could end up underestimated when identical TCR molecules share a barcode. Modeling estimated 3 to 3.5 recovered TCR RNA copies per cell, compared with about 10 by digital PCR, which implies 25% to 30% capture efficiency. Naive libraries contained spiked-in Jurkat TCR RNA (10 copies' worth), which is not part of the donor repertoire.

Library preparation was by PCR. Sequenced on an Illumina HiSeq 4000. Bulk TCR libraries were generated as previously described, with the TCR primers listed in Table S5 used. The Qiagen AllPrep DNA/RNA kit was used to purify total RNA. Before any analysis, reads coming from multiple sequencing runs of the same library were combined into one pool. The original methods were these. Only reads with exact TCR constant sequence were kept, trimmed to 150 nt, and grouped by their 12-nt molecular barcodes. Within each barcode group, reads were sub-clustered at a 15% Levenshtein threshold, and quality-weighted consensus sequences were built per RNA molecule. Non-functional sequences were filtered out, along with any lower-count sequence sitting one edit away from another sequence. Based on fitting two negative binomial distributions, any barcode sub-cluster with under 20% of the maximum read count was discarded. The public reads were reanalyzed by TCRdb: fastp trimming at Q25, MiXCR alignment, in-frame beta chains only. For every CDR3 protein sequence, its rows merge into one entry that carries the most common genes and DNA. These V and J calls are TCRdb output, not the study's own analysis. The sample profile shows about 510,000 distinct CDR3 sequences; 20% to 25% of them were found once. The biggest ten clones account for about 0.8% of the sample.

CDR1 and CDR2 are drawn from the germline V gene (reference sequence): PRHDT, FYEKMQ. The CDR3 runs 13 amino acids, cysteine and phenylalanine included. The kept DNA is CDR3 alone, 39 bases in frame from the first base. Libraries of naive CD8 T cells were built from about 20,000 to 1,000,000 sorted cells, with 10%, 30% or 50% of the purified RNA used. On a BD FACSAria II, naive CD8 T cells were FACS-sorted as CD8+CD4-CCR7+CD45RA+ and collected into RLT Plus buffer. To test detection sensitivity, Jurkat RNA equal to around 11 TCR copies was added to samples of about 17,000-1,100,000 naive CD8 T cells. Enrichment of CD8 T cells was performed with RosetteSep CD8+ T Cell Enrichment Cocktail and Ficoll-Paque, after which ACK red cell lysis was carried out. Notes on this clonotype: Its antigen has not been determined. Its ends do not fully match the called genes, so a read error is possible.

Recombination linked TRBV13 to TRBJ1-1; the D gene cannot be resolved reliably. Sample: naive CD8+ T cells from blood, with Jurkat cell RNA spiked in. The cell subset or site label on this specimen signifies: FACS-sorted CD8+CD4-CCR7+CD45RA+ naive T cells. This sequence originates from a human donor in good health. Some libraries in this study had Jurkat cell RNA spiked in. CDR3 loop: CASSLGLNTETFF. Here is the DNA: TGTGCCAGCAGCTTAGGGTTGAACACTGAAACTTTCTTT.